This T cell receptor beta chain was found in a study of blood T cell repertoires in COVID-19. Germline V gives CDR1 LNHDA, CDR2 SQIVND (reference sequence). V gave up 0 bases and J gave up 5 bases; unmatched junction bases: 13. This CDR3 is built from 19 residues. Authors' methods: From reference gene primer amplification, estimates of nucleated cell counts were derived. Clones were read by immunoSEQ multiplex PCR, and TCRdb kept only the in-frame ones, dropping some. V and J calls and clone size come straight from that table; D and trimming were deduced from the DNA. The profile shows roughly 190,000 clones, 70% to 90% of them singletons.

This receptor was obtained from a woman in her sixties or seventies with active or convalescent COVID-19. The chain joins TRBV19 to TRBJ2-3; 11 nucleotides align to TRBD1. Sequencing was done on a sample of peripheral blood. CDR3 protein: CASSIEDGIGTGGGDTQYF. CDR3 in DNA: TGTGCCAGTAGTATAGAAGACGGAATCGGGACAGGGGGAGGAGATACGCAGTATTTT.